The rows below give T cell receptor beta chains drawn from one sample of a study of blood T cell repertoires in COVID-19. Some clones are missing from TCRdb's copy, which holds only in-frame ones; the method was immunoSEQ multiplex PCR. This table holds 100,000 to 150,000 clones, around 85% found once. The specimen sequenced was peripheral blood. These receptors were obtained from a man aged 50-59 years with acute or convalescent COVID-19. Both conserved end residues are part of each CDR3. The D gene is left open where the match is weak. Not all rows give a size; the values are once, few, many and, for expanded clones, a class.

TRBV6-1,TRBJ1-2,TRBD1,NA,CASSESGDRGVQDYGYTF,TGTGCCAGCAGTGAATCAGGGGACAGGGGAGTTCAGGACTATGGCTACACCTTC
TRBV7-9,TRBJ2-1,TRBD2,NA,CASSWASGVDEQFF,TGTGCCAGCAGCTGGGCTAGCGGGGTGGATGAGCAGTTCTTC
TRBV10-3,TRBJ2-2,NA,NA,CATFSGVKIGELFF,TGTGCCACCTTCTCCGGGGTAAAAATAGGGGAGCTGTTTTTT
TRBV12-3/TRBV12-4,TRBJ2-5,NA,NA,CASSQRHPETQYF,TGTGCCAGCAGTCAAAGACACCCTGAGACCCAGTACTTC
TRBV2,TRBJ2-2,NA,NA,CASSVMAPYTGELFF,TGTGCCAGCAGTGTGATGGCACCTTACACCGGGGAGCTGTTTTTT
TRBV2,TRBJ1-5,NA,few,CASSVGRQATYSNQPQHF,TGTGCCAGCAGTGTGGGTAGACAGGCAACCTATAGCAATCAGCCCCAGCATTTT
TRBV2,TRBJ2-7,NA,NA,CASKGTGTYEQYF,TGTGCCAGCAAAGGGACTGGGACCTACGAGCAGTACTTC
TRBV27,TRBJ1-4,NA,NA,CASSPLTFWGRDEKLFF,TGTGCCAGCAGTCCCTTAACCTTTTGGGGGCGGGATGAAAAACTGTTTTTT
TRBV18,TRBJ2-5,NA,NA,CASSPSVSQETQYF,TGTGCCAGCTCACCGTCGGTCTCCCAAGAGACCCAGTACTTC
TRBV7-9,TRBJ1-2,NA,NA,CASSLVGHLGYTF,TGTGCCAGCAGCTTAGTAGGACATCTTGGCTACACCTTC
TRBV4-1,TRBJ2-2,TRBD1,NA,CASSQGDSTGELFF,TGCGCCAGCAGCCAAGGGGACAGCACCGGGGAGCTGTTTTTT
TRBV11-2,TRBJ2-7,NA,few,CASSLDSYYEQYF,TGTGCCAGCAGCTTGGACAGCTACTACGAGCAGTACTTC
TRBV19,TRBJ1-5,NA,NA,CASSLQVTYSNQPQHF,TGTGCCAGTAGTCTACAGGTAACCTATAGCAATCAGCCCCAGCATTTT
TRBV19,TRBJ1-4,NA,NA,CAGGSATNEKLFF,TGTGCCGGCGGATCCGCAACTAATGAAAAACTGTTTTTT
TRBV7-9,TRBJ2-2,NA,few,CASSLARLLGSGELFF,TGTGCCAGCAGCTTAGCGCGGCTACTAGGTTCCGGGGAGCTGTTTTTT
TRBV25-1,TRBJ1-1,TRBD1,NA,CASSESDRAPEAFF,TGTGCCAGCAGTGAGTCCGACAGGGCGCCCGAAGCTTTCTTT
TRBV2,TRBJ2-1,NA,NA,CASRRQGPYNEQFF,TGTGCCAGCCGTAGGCAGGGTCCCTACAATGAGCAGTTCTTC
TRBV28,TRBJ1-1,NA,NA,CASSSLWGEAFF,TGTGCCAGCAGCTCCCTATGGGGCGAAGCTTTCTTT
TRBV3-1/TRBV3-2,TRBJ1-5,NA,NA,CASSQFGNQPQHF,TGTGCCAGCAGCCAATTCGGGAATCAGCCCCAGCATTTT
TRBV5-4,TRBJ2-1,TRBD2,many,CASSPASGGDNEQFF,TGTGCCAGCAGCCCAGCTAGCGGGGGAGACAATGAGCAGTTCTTC
TRBV19,TRBJ1-1,NA,NA,CASSPRPGAEAFF,TGTGCCAGTAGTCCCAGGCCCGGCGCTGAAGCTTTCTTT
TRBV3-1/TRBV3-2,TRBJ1-2,TRBD1,once,CASSQGTGDYGYTF,TGTGCCAGCAGCCAAGGGACAGGAGACTATGGCTACACCTTC
TRBV19,TRBJ2-5,TRBD1,NA,CASSSRTGGFGETQYF,TGTGCCAGTAGTTCTCGGACAGGGGGCTTCGGGGAGACCCAGTACTTC
TRBV2,TRBJ1-2,TRBD1,NA,CASSGQGPYGYTF,TGTGCCAGCAGTGGACAGGGCCCCTATGGCTACACCTTC
TRBV11-2,TRBJ1-3,NA,NA,CASSGARTGNTIYF,TGTGCCAGCAGCGGGGCTAGAACTGGAAACACCATATATTTT
TRBV7-2,TRBJ1-6,TRBD1,NA,CASRPVTGGGKNSPLHF,TGTGCCAGCAGACCGGTGACAGGGGGTGGTAAAAATTCACCCCTCCACTTT
TRBV10-3,TRBJ2-7,NA,NA,CAISEYTGLDAYEQYF,TGTGCCATCAGTGAGTATACAGGGTTGGACGCCTACGAGCAGTACTTC
TRBV10-3,TRBJ1-3,NA,NA,CAISERDIQGNTIYF,TGTGCCATCAGTGAGCGGGACATCCAAGGAAACACCATATATTTT
TRBV18,TRBJ1-1,TRBD1,few,CASSPNRQGTNTEAFF,TGTGCCAGCTCACCTAACCGACAGGGAACGAACACTGAAGCTTTCTTT
TRBV19,TRBJ1-4,NA,few,CASSIIRDSQEKLFF,TGTGCCAGTAGTATAATCAGGGATTCGCAAGAAAAACTGTTTTTT
TRBV5-1,TRBJ2-3,NA,once,CASSLGRTGDTQYF,TGCGCCAGCAGCTTAGGACGGACGGGGGATACGCAGTATTTT
TRBV11-2,TRBJ2-2,NA,NA,CASSIISGANTGELFF,TGTGCCAGCAGCATCATTAGCGGAGCGAACACCGGGGAGCTGTTTTTT
TRBV7-9,TRBJ1-5,NA,few,CASSLGGRDSNQPQHF,TGTGCCAGCAGCTTGGGAGGACGGGATAGCAATCAGCCCCAGCATTTT
TRBV27,TRBJ1-1,NA,NA,CASHMGAPRGTEAFF,TGTGCCAGCCATATGGGGGCCCCAAGGGGAACTGAAGCTTTCTTT
TRBV4-1,TRBJ2-5,NA,NA,CASSQVVLQETQYF,TGCGCCAGCAGCCAAGTGGTACTACAAGAGACCCAGTACTTC
TRBV19,TRBJ2-1,TRBD1,NA,CASSLDRGYNEQFF,TGTGCCAGTAGTCTGGACAGGGGCTACAATGAGCAGTTCTTC
TRBV29-1,TRBJ1-2,NA,NA,CSVEIKEGRNYGYTF,TGCAGCGTTGAAATTAAGGAGGGCCGTAACTATGGCTACACCTTC
TRBV5-1,TRBJ1-1,NA,NA,CASSIGGGTEAFF,TGCGCCAGCAGTATCGGGGGAGGGACTGAAGCTTTCTTT
TRBV7-9,TRBJ2-5,NA,NA,CASSLEEGSGQETQYF,TGTGCCAGCAGCTTAGAGGAGGGTAGCGGCCAAGAGACCCAGTACTTC
TRBV6-1,TRBJ2-7,TRBD1,few,CASSERGRLTSYEQYF,TGTGCCAGCAGTGAAAGGGGGCGGTTGACCTCCTACGAGCAGTACTTC
TRBV19,TRBJ2-6,NA,NA,CASSIRTDSGANVLTF,TGTGCCAGTAGTATTCGGACAGACTCTGGGGCCAACGTCCTGACTTTC
TRBV9,TRBJ2-5,NA,NA,CASSVESRGPQYF,TGTGCCAGCAGCGTAGAGAGCCGAGGGCCCCAGTACTTC
TRBV6-6,TRBJ2-5,TRBD1,NA,CASSYRHLTGGETQYF,TGTGCCAGCAGTTACCGACATTTGACAGGGGGAGAGACCCAGTACTTC
TRBV2,TRBJ1-6,NA,NA,CASRTENSPLHF,TGTGCCAGCAGGACTGAGAATTCACCCCTCCACTTT
TRBV6-2/TRBV6-3,TRBJ2-7,TRBD2,NA,CASSYSSSGSYEQYF,TGTGCCAGCAGTTACTCGAGTAGCGGGAGCTACGAGCAGTACTTC
TRBV4-1,TRBJ2-2,NA,few,CASSQMRLVVAGELFF,TGCGCCAGCAGCCAAATGAGACTAGTCGTCGCCGGGGAGCTGTTTTTT
TRBV5-8,TRBJ2-7,TRBD1,NA,CASSFPRDSNEQYF,TGTGCCAGCAGCTTCCCCCGGGACAGTAACGAGCAGTACTTC
TRBV18,TRBJ1-2,TRBD1,NA,CASSTGQGLSGYTF,TGTGCCAGCTCAACTGGACAGGGTTTGAGTGGCTACACCTTC
TRBV29-1,TRBJ2-1,NA,NA,CSVVHGSVSYNEQFF,TGCAGCGTTGTACATGGGAGTGTTTCCTACAATGAGCAGTTCTTC